The entry below gives a single TCR beta chain sequence along with its context. The CDR3 has 14 amino acids. With V trimmed by 6 bases and J by 0 bases, 4 bases remained unmatched. Per the germline V gene, CDR1 is WSHSY and CDR2 is SAAADI. This entry belongs to a study of blood T cell repertoires in COVID-19. Clones were read by immunoSEQ multiplex PCR, and TCRdb kept only the in-frame ones, dropping some. The repertoire consists of over 90,000 clones, with 81% occurring once and the leading ten covering around 4.5%. The sample taken for sequencing was peripheral blood. The gene calls are TRBV10-2 and TRBJ1-1; 7 bases line up with TRBD1. The clonotype comes from a man in his sixties with acute or convalescent COVID-19. The CDR3 DNA is TGCGCCAGCAGCCCGACAGGGATGAACACTGAAGCTTTCTTT. Its translation is CASSPTGMNTEAFF.